The 12 T cell receptor beta chains below were found in one sample sequenced in a study of blood T cells in healthy people across ages. Together with a sample-barcoded 5' primer, a J-beta primer mix was included in a second PCR lasting about 7 to 12 cycles. A single record per CDR3 protein comes from TCRdb applying MiXCR to the 5' RACE reads. Of about 720,000 distinct CDR3 sequences in the sample, 22% are singletons; the top ten hold 22%. The sequenced sample consisted of blood. These receptors were collected from a man between 65 and 85 years old in good health.

This clonotype has a handful of counts. This rearrangement joins TRBV6-6 to TRBJ2-7, with a weak D call TRBD2 (6 bases). The CDR3 runs 15 residues. V lost 0 bases, J lost 2 bases, and 11 bases lay in between. Looked up from germline, CDR1 is MNHNY and CDR2 is SVGAGI (reference sequence). The CDR3 reads CASSYSMGGAYEQYF. The CDR3 DNA reads TGTGCCAGCAGTTACTCGATGGGAGGAGCCTACGAGCAGTACTTC.

The V and J genes are TRBV3-1 and TRBJ2-2; tentatively, D is TRBD1 (5 bases). The V gene lost 6 bases and the J gene lost 2 bases, with 10 bases spanning the gap. Germline V gene lookup returns CDR1 LGHDT and CDR2 YNNKEL (reference sequence). The CDR3 spans 14 residues. The CDR3 sequence is CASSSRTNTGELFF. The CDR3, as DNA: TGTGCCAGCAGTTCTCGGACAAACACCGGGGAGCTGTTTTTT.

J is TRBJ1-2 and V is TRBV28; D ambiguous. Germline values: CDR1 MDHEN, CDR2 SYDVKM. This CDR3 region has 12 residues. The V gene lost 7 bases and the J gene lost 3 bases, with 9 bases spanning the gap. The CDR3 nucleotides read TGTGCCAGCAACCAGGCCCACTATGGCTACACCTTC. Amino acid sequence: CASNQAHYGYTF.

J is TRBJ2-7 and V is TRBV10-3; the D gene could be TRBD1 or TRBD2 (6 bases each). Germline loops: CDR1 ENHRY, CDR2 SYGVKD. CDR3 length: 12 residues. The V and J ends lost 8 bases and 6 bases respectively, with 14 bases between them. CDR3 sequence (DNA): TGTGCCATCGGGGGCGGGGAGGCCGAGCAGTACTTC. Residues: CAIGGGEAEQYF.

The chain has TRBV24-1 and TRBJ1-2; a weak D match, TRBD1 (6 bases). Deletions cut 2 bases from V and 4 bases from J, with 16 bases between. This CDR3 contains 16 residues. CDR1 KGHDR and CDR2 SFDVKD come from the germline V gene. CDR3: CATSDSSTGNLYGYTF. CDR3 nucleotide sequence: TGTGCCACCAGTGATTCCTCGACAGGAAACCTCTATGGCTACACCTTC.

This clonotype was seen at least ten times. The V call is TRBV12-3 or TRBV12-4, the J call TRBJ2-5; no firm D call. The CDR3 has 13 residues. Trimming removed 3 bases at V and 5 bases at J, with 10 bases between. The CDR3 spells CASSFRTYETQYF. CDR3 DNA sequence: TGTGCCAGCAGTTTTAGGACGTATGAGACCCAGTACTTC.

This chain links TRBV3-1 with TRBJ2-1, with D possibly TRBD2 on 6 matching bases. This CDR3 is built from 16 residues. Between the trimmed V and J ends, which lost 6 bases and 0 bases, there was a span of 15 bases. From germline, CDR1 is LGHDT and CDR2 YNNKEL (reference sequence). CDR3 amino acids: CASRPGTLSSYNEQFF. The CDR3 bases are TGTGCCAGCAGACCCGGGACTCTTAGCTCCTACAATGAGCAGTTCTTC.

This chain joins TRBV6-6 and TRBJ2-2; D is unclear. In germline, CDR1 is MNHNY, CDR2 SVGAGI (reference sequence). The CDR3 length is 13 residues. Trimming took off 2 bases at V and 5 bases at J, with 6 bases between the two ends. CDR3 in DNA: TGTGCCAGCAGTTACGGAATGACCGGGGAGCTGTTTTTT. The encoded protein is CASSYGMTGELFF.

V is TRBV7-8 and J is TRBJ2-7; tentatively, D is TRBD1 (6 bases). CDR3 size: 13 residues. Germline V CDR1 and CDR2: SGHVS, FQNEAQ. V dropped 1 base and J dropped 6 bases, with 10 bases sitting between them. For the CDR3, the DNA is TGTGCCAGCAGCTTAGGGGGGCATCGCGAGCAGTACGTC. Its translation is CASSLGGHREQYV.

Comment on this clonotype: Relative to the germline gene, one junction end is altered; a read error may explain this. V gene TRBV27 combines with J gene TRBJ2-5; 15 bases agree with TRBD2. There are 16 residues in the CDR3. Germline V lookup: CDR1 MNHEY, CDR2 SMNVEV (reference sequence). The CDR3 DNA reads as TGCGCCAGCACAAATCCGGGACTAGCGGGGGGAGTGGCCCAGTACTTC. Residues: CASTNPGLAGGVAQYF.

In this sample, this clonotype turned up many times. The V gene is TRBV20-1, the J gene TRBJ2-7, with D unclear. From germline, CDR1 is DFQATT and CDR2 SNEGSKA (reference sequence). This CDR3 has 13 residues. Trimming took 3 bases from V and 2 from J, leaving 11 bases between them. The CDR3 DNA reads TGCAGTGCTAGTGGGTTAGAGACCTACGAGCAGTACTTC. Residues: CSASGLETYEQYF.

This sequence joins TRBV12-3 or TRBV12-4 and TRBJ2-1; tentative D call: TRBD2 (6 bases). The V gene lost 5 bases and the J gene lost 6 bases, with 17 bases spanning the gap. The CDR3 runs to 15 residues. The CDR3 coding sequence is TGTGCCAGCAGTCCCACTAGCCCTCGAGGCAATGAGCAGTTCTTC. Residues: CASSPTSPRGNEQFF.